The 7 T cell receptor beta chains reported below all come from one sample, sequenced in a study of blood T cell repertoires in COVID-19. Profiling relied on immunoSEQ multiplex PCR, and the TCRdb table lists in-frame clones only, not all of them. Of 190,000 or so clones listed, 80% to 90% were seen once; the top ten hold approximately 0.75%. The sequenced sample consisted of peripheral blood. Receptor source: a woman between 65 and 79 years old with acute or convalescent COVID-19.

CDR3 sequence: CASSPGQYSNQPQHF. The CDR3 coding sequence is TGCGCCAGCAGCCCCGGACAGTATAGCAATCAGCCCCAGCATTTT. The chain joins TRBV4-1 to TRBJ1-5; maybe TRBD1 (6 bases). In germline, CDR1 is MGHRA, CDR2 YSYEKL. V was trimmed by 4 bases and J by 0 bases, leaving 10 bases between them. The CDR3 spans 15 residues.

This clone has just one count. The CDR3 is CASSSVGETSGSYNEQFF. The CDR3 DNA follows: TGTGCCAGCAGCTCCGTAGGAGAGACTAGCGGCTCCTACAATGAGCAGTTCTTC. The rearrangement joins TRBV7-9 to TRBJ2-1, with 9 bases that match TRBD2. The CDR3 is 18 amino acids. The J segment lost 0 bases and the V segment lost 4 bases, leaving 10 bases of the junction unmatched. CDR1 is SEHNR, CDR2 FQNEAQ, per germline (reference sequence).

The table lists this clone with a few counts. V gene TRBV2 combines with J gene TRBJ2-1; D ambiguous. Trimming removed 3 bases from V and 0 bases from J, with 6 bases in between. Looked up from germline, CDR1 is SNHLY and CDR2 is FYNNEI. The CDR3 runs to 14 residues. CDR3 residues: CASSERSSYNEQFF. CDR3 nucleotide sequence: TGTGCCAGCAGTGAGCGGAGCTCCTACAATGAGCAGTTCTTC.

CDR3 bases: TGTGCCAGCAGTTACGTCGACAGATTCTACGAGCAGTACTTC. Translating gives CASSYVDRFYEQYF. V usage is TRBV6-6 and J usage is TRBJ2-7; perhaps TRBD1 as D (5 bases). Trimming cost V 2 bases and J 3 bases, with 11 bases left between them. Looked up from germline, CDR1 is MNHNY and CDR2 is SVGAGI (reference sequence). The CDR3 has 14 amino acids.

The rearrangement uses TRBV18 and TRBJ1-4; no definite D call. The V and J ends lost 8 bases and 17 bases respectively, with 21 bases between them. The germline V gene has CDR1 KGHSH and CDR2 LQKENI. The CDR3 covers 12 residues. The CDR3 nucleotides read TGTGCCAGCCCCCTGGGAGATATTAACTGTTTTTTT. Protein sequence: CASPLGDINCFF.

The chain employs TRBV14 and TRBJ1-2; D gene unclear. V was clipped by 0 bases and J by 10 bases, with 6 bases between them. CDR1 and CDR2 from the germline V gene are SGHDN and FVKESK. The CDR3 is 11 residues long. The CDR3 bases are TGTGCCAGCAGCCAAGATAGAATCTACACCTTC. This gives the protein CASSQDRIYTF.

The CDR3 DNA sequence: TGTGCCAGCAGCTTGGTCGCGGGAACAACAAGCTACACCTTC. Translated, it gives CASSLVAGTTSYTF. The chain employs TRBV5-5 and TRBJ1-2; no definite D call. Trimming took 0 bases from V and 9 from J, leaving 15 bases between them. Germline CDR1 and CDR2: SGHKS and YYEKEE (reference sequence). The CDR3 is 14 amino acids.